The 14 T cell receptor beta chains in this list originate from one sample, sequenced in a study of cytomegalovirus exposure and HLA in healthy donors. A multiplex PCR was run with 60 Vbeta primers and 13 Jbeta primers. The protocol was immunoSEQ multiplex PCR, while the TCRdb copy is restricted to in-frame clones and leaves out a portion. The table records roughly 100,000 clones, 76% of them present only once. Material for sequencing was PBMCs. The receptors shown here come from a man aged 35-49 years in good health and CMV-seropositive.

J is TRBJ2-2 and V is TRBV10-2; perhaps TRBD2 as D (6 bases). This CDR3 spans 13 amino acids. The V gene lost 5 bases and the J gene lost 6 bases, with 10 bases spanning the gap. Germline V gene lookup returns CDR1 WSHSY and CDR2 SAAADI. This CDR3 reads CASSWGVAGELFF. CDR3 DNA sequence: TGCGCCAGCAGTTGGGGGGTCGCCGGGGAGCTGTTTTTT.

The chain carries TRBV28 and TRBJ2-1; D gene ambiguous. The CDR3 loop spans 16 amino acids. The V end was cut by 4 bases, the J end by 4 bases, with 17 bases between. Germline values: CDR1 MDHEN, CDR2 SYDVKM. The CDR3 coding sequence is TGTGCCAGCAGTTCTTACCTTCGGAGTCTGTACAATGAGCAGTTCTTC. As protein: CASSSYLRSLYNEQFF.

V is TRBV7-9 and J is TRBJ2-2, with 7 bases fitting TRBD1. The CDR3 spans 15 residues. CDR1 SEHNR and CDR2 FQNEAQ come from the germline V gene (reference sequence). Losses at the gene ends were 5 bases for V and 7 bases for J; bases not matched to a gene: 10. In DNA form, the CDR3 reads TGTGCCAGCAGCCAGGGACAGATGAAAGTCGGGGAGCTGTTTTTT. Its protein is CASSQGQMKVGELFF.

The chain links TRBV5-5 to TRBJ2-7; perhaps TRBD1 as D (5 bases). V lost 0 bases and J lost 3, with 10 bases in between. Germline V gene data show CDR1 as SGHKS and CDR2 as YYEKEE (reference sequence). This CDR3 is 14 amino acids long. CDR3 in amino acids: CASSLGVGHYEQYF. The CDR3 bases are TGTGCCAGCAGCTTGGGAGTAGGACACTACGAGCAGTACTTC.

This chain uses TRBV9 with TRBJ2-5; TRBD2 is a possible D gene (6 bases). V was pared by 2 bases and J by 2 bases, with 10 bases between. The germline gives CDR1 SGDLS, CDR2 YYNGEE. The CDR3 extends over 14 amino acids. The DNA of the CDR3 is TGTGCCAGCAGCGTGGAGGGGAGGCAAGAGACCCAGTACTTC. Amino acid sequence: CASSVEGRQETQYF.

The chain couples TRBV28 to TRBJ1-1; D unresolved. The V gene lost 3 bases and the J gene lost 1 base, with 9 bases spanning the gap. CDR3 length: 14 residues. The germline V gene has CDR1 MDHEN and CDR2 SYDVKM. The CDR3 bases are TGTGCCAGCAGTTTCAGGTTGCGGAACACTGAAGCTTTCTTT. This encodes CASSFRLRNTEAFF. The full variable domain, its missing parts supplied by reference TRBV28 and TRBJ1-1, is DVKVTQSSRYLVKRTGEKVFLECVQDMDHENMFWYRQDPGLGLRLIYFSYDVKMKEKGDIPEGYSVSREKKERFSLILESASTNQTSMYLCASSFRLRNTEAFFGQGTRLTVV.

J is TRBJ2-7 and V is TRBV7-9, with D tentatively TRBD1 (5 bases). Trimming took off 1 base at V and 4 bases at J, with 11 bases between the two ends. The CDR3 is 14 residues long. Germline V CDR1 and CDR2: SEHNR, FQNEAQ (reference sequence). CDR3 in amino acids: CASSLEGAMYEQYF. As DNA, the CDR3 is TGTGCCAGCAGCTTAGAAGGGGCCATGTACGAGCAGTACTTC.

The CDR3 DNA is TGTGCCTGGACCGGGACAGGGCCGGCCTATAATTCACCCCTCCACTTT. It yields the protein CAWTGTGPAYNSPLHF. The V and J genes are TRBV30 and TRBJ1-6; TRBD1 matches at 9 bases. The trim removed 4 bases at V and 2 bases at J, leaving 6 bases unmatched. Per germline, CDR1 GTSNPN and CDR2 SVGIG (reference sequence). The CDR3 totals 16 residues.

CDR3 protein: CAGFYRTEGANNQPQHF. The CDR3 region has the DNA TGTGCCGGGTTTTACAGGACGGAAGGGGCGAACAATCAGCCCCAGCATTTT. The rearrangement links TRBV19 to TRBJ1-5, with D perhaps matching TRBD1 (5 bases). Trimming removed 11 bases from V and 3 bases from J, with 26 bases in between. The germline CDR1 and CDR2 sequences are LNHDA and SQIVND (reference sequence). The CDR3 contains 17 residues.

V and J are TRBV25-1 and TRBJ2-1, with TRBD1 matching over 12 bases. J gave up 8 bases and V 5 bases, and 4 bases lay outside the gene matches. The CDR3 length is 14 residues. From germline, CDR1 is MGHDK and CDR2 SYGVNS. CDR3 amino acids: CASSPGQGAYEQFF. The DNA for the CDR3 is TGTGCCAGCAGTCCGGGACAGGGGGCCTATGAGCAGTTCTTC.

The rearrangement links TRBV7-8 to TRBJ1-1; 8 nucleotides align to TRBD1. Trimming removed 4 bases from V and 4 bases from J; junction bases left unmatched: 11. The germline CDR1 and CDR2 sequences are SGHVS and FQNEAQ. This CDR3 region has 16 residues. CDR3 nucleotide sequence: TGTGCCAGCAGCTGGAGACCGGACAGGGAGTCCACTGAAGCTTTCTTT. Residues: CASSWRPDRESTEAFF.

The chain combines TRBV5-5 with TRBJ1-5, with D unclear. The CDR3 runs 14 residues. CDR1 SGHKS and CDR2 YYEKEE come from the germline V gene (reference sequence). The ends were cut back, 3 bases at V and 3 bases at J, with 10 bases in the middle. The CDR3 region has the DNA TGTGCCAGCAGCTCGACTCTTTACAATCAGCCCCAGCATTTT. The encoded protein is CASSSTLYNQPQHF.

On this clone itself: At one boundary the junction diverges from the germline segment, which might be a read error. The V call is TRBV6-5, the J call TRBJ2-4; D remains unclear. The germline V gene has CDR1 MNHEY and CDR2 SVGAGI. This CDR3 region has 15 residues. The CDR3 sequence: CASSYSTGFGNSQYF. CDR3 DNA sequence: TGTGCCAGCAGTTACTCAACCGGCTTCGGAAACAGTCAGTACTTC.

This sequence joins TRBV19 and TRBJ2-5, with unresolved D. V was clipped by 8 bases and J by 0 bases, with 10 bases between them. Germline V CDR1 and CDR2: LNHDA, SQIVND (reference sequence). The CDR3 has 13 amino acids. CDR3 bases: TGTGCCAGTCGACGAGCGTACCAAGAGACCCAGTACTTC. This translates into CASRRAYQETQYF.